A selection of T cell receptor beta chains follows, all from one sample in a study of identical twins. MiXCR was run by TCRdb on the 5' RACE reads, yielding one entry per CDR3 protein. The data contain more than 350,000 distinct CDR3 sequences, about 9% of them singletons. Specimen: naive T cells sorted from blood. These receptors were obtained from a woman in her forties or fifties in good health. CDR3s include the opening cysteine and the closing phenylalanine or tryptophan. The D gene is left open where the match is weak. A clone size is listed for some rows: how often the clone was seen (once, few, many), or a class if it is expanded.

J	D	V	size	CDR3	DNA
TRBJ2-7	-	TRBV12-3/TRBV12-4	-	CASSLALETRYF	TGTGCCAGCAGTTTAGCCCTCGAGACAAGGTACTTC
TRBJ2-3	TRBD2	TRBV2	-	CASKKPGTTRLTDTQYF	TGTGCCAGCAAGAAACCCGGGACTACTAGATTAACAGATACGCAGTATTTT
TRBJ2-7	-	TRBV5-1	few	CASSLLKGGPYEQYF	TGCGCCAGCAGCTTGCTCAAGGGGGGCCCCTACGAGCAGTACTTC
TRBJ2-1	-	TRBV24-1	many	CATSDPPGNEQFF	TGTGCCACCAGTGACCCGCCAGGGAATGAGCAGTTCTTC
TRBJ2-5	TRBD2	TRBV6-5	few	CASSYSTSGETQYF	TGTGCCAGCAGTTACTCGACTAGCGGAGAGACCCAGTACTTC
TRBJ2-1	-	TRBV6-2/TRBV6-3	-	CASSPPKDIRWVNEQFF	TGTGCCAGCAGTCCCCCTAAGGATATTAGATGGGTCAATGAGCAGTTCTTC
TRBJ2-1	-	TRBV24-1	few	CAISGEQNEQFF	TGTGCCATTTCTGGGGAACAGAATGAGCAGTTCTTC
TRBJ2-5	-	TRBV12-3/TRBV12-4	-	CASSLGHRETQYF	TGTGCCAGCAGTTTGGGACACAGGGAGACCCAGTACTTC
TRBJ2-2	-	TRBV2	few	CATTPRGNTGELFF	TGTGCCACCACCCCAAGGGGGAACACCGGGGAGCTGTTTTTT
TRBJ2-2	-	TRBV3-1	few	CASSQVLLNTGELFF	TGTGCCAGCAGCCAAGTTCTCCTGAACACCGGGGAGCTGTTTTTT
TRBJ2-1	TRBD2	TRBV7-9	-	CASSLWARRLASSYNEQFF	TGTGCCAGCAGCTTATGGGCCAGACGACTAGCGAGCTCCTACAATGAGCAGTTCTTC
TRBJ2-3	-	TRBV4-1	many	CASSQDRTQYF	TGCGCCAGCAGCCAAGACCGTACGCAGTATTTT
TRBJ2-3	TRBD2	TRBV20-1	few	CSARDPRDYTDTQYF	TGCAGTGCTAGAGATCCCCGGGACTACACAGATACGCAGTATTTT
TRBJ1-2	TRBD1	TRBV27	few	CASSRQGLEGYTF	TGTGCCAGCAGTCGACAGGGCCTAGAGGGCTACACCTTC